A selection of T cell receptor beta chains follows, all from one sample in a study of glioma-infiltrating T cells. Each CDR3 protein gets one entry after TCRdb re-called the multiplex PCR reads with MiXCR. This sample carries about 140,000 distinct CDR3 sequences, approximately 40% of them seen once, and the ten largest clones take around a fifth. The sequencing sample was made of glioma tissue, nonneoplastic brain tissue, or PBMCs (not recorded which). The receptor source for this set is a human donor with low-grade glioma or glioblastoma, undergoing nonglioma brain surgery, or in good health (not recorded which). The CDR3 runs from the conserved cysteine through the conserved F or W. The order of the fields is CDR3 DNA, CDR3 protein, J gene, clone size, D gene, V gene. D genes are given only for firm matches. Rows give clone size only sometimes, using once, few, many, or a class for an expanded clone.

cdr3_nt: TGCAGTGTTCATGCCTTATACGGACAGGAGAGCCGAAAACTGTTTTTT
cdr3_aa: CSVHALYGQESRKLFF
j_call: TRBJ1-4
clone_size: few
d_call: TRBD1
v_call: TRBV20-1

cdr3_nt: TGCGCCAGCAGCCGAAACAGGGGGGGGTACACTGAAGCTTTCTTT
cdr3_aa: CASSRNRGGYTEAFF
j_call: TRBJ1-1
clone_size: few
d_call: TRBD1
v_call: TRBV4-1

cdr3_nt: TGTGCCAGCAGCTTAGATATTAGGGTAGGAGGGAATGAGCAGTTCTTC
cdr3_aa: CASSLDIRVGGNEQFF
j_call: TRBJ2-1
clone_size: few
d_call: NA
v_call: TRBV11-2

cdr3_nt: TGTGCCAGCAGTTCCCCTCGTGCTAGCGCCCTACAAGAGACCCAGTACTTC
cdr3_aa: CASSSPRASALQETQYF
j_call: TRBJ2-5
clone_size: many
d_call: NA
v_call: TRBV28

cdr3_nt: TGTGCCATCAGACCGGCGGCGAACACTGAAGCTTTCTTT
cdr3_aa: CAIRPAANTEAFF
j_call: TRBJ1-1
clone_size: NA
d_call: NA
v_call: TRBV10-3

cdr3_nt: TGTGCCTGCAGTGAATCAACCGTAGCGGGAGAAGAGACCCAGTACTTC
cdr3_aa: CACSESTVAGEETQYF
j_call: TRBJ2-5
clone_size: few
d_call: TRBD2
v_call: TRBV6-1

cdr3_nt: TGTGCCAGTAGCTGGAGATCCTATAATTCACCCCTCCACTTT
cdr3_aa: CASSWRSYNSPLHF
j_call: TRBJ1-6
clone_size: NA
d_call: NA
v_call: TRBV19

cdr3_nt: TGTGCCAGCAGCTTATCAGGAGCACGCGTCTACGAGCAGTACTTC
cdr3_aa: CASSLSGARVYEQYF
j_call: TRBJ2-7
clone_size: few
d_call: NA
v_call: TRBV7-9

cdr3_nt: TGTGCCAGCAGCATCCCGGGACAGGTGAATGGCTACACCTTC
cdr3_aa: CASSIPGQVNGYTF
j_call: TRBJ1-2
clone_size: many
d_call: TRBD1
v_call: TRBV6-1

cdr3_nt: TGTGCCAGCTCACCACCGGGGGTCGGCGACACTGAAGCTTTCTTT
cdr3_aa: CASSPPGVGDTEAFF
j_call: TRBJ1-1
clone_size: few
d_call: NA
v_call: TRBV18

cdr3_nt: TGTGCCAGCAGCCCCAACACCGGGGAGCTGTTTTTT
cdr3_aa: CASSPNTGELFF
j_call: TRBJ2-2
clone_size: many
d_call: NA
v_call: TRBV3-1

cdr3_nt: TGTGCCAGCAGTGAATGGCCAGGGGTCTATGGCTACACCTTC
cdr3_aa: CASSEWPGVYGYTF
j_call: TRBJ1-2
clone_size: NA
d_call: NA
v_call: TRBV2

cdr3_nt: TGTGCCAGCAGTTTAGGTCACACTGAAGCTTTCTTT
cdr3_aa: CASSLGHTEAFF
j_call: TRBJ1-1
clone_size: many
d_call: NA
v_call: TRBV28

cdr3_nt: TGTGCCAGCAGTTACTTCCCAAGGGGGAGAGGTCCGGATGAGCAGTACTTC
cdr3_aa: CASSYFPRGRGPDEQYF
j_call: TRBJ2-7
clone_size: NA
d_call: NA
v_call: TRBV6-6

cdr3_nt: TGTGCCAGCAGTCCCACGACAGTCCAAGAGACCCAGTACTTC
cdr3_aa: CASSPTTVQETQYF
j_call: TRBJ2-5
clone_size: many
d_call: NA
v_call: TRBV6-2/TRBV6-3

cdr3_nt: TGCAGTGCTCTACCCCACATTCTAGCGGGCGCTTACAATGAGCAGTTCTTC
cdr3_aa: CSALPHILAGAYNEQFF
j_call: TRBJ2-1
clone_size: NA
d_call: TRBD2
v_call: TRBV20-1

cdr3_nt: TGCAGTGCTAGAACCCCGGGACAGAGTTTTAATACTGAAGCTTTCTTT
cdr3_aa: CSARTPGQSFNTEAFF
j_call: TRBJ1-1
clone_size: NA
d_call: TRBD1
v_call: TRBV20-1

cdr3_nt: TGTGCCACCTCTAGCGGGGTAAGCACAGATACGCAGTATTTT
cdr3_aa: CATSSGVSTDTQYF
j_call: TRBJ2-3
clone_size: NA
d_call: TRBD2
v_call: TRBV2

cdr3_nt: TGTGCCAGCAGTGGAGTGTCGGGCAATCAGCCCCAGCATTTT
cdr3_aa: CASSGVSGNQPQHF
j_call: TRBJ1-5
clone_size: NA
d_call: NA
v_call: TRBV2

cdr3_nt: TGCAGTGCTAGAGATCTCCTAGCGGGGGGGCTTGACATTCAGTACTTC
cdr3_aa: CSARDLLAGGLDIQYF
j_call: TRBJ2-4
clone_size: NA
d_call: TRBD2
v_call: TRBV20-1

cdr3_nt: TGTGCCAGCAAAGGGGGAAGCTCTGGGGCCAACGTCCTGACTTTC
cdr3_aa: CASKGGSSGANVLTF
j_call: TRBJ2-6
clone_size: NA
d_call: NA
v_call: TRBV6-1

cdr3_nt: TGTGCCAGCAGTTACGCATTGACTAGCGGGAGTCAACTTGAGCAGTTCTTC
cdr3_aa: CASSYALTSGSQLEQFF
j_call: TRBJ2-1
clone_size: few
d_call: TRBD2
v_call: TRBV6-5

cdr3_nt: TGTGCCAGCAGCTTGGTCGGACTAGGGGACAATGAGCAGTTCTTC
cdr3_aa: CASSLVGLGDNEQFF
j_call: TRBJ2-1
clone_size: once
d_call: TRBD2
v_call: TRBV7-2

cdr3_nt: TGTGCCATCAGGGACAGGGTAGGGTCCTACGAGCAGTACTTC
cdr3_aa: CAIRDRVGSYEQYF
j_call: TRBJ2-7
clone_size: NA
d_call: TRBD1
v_call: TRBV10-3

cdr3_nt: TGTGCCAGCAGCCAGAGCTATGCCCTCAATGAGCAGTTCTTC
cdr3_aa: CASSQSYALNEQFF
j_call: TRBJ2-1
clone_size: once
d_call: NA
v_call: TRBV5-4

cdr3_nt: TGCAGTGCCGGTGGTTCCACAGATACGCAGTATTTT
cdr3_aa: CSAGGSTDTQYF
j_call: TRBJ2-3
clone_size: NA
d_call: NA
v_call: TRBV20-1

cdr3_nt: TGCGCCAGCAGCCAAGATGAGGAGGTGAACACTGAAGCTTTCTTT
cdr3_aa: CASSQDEEVNTEAFF
j_call: TRBJ1-1
clone_size: NA
d_call: NA
v_call: TRBV4-3

cdr3_nt: TGTGCCAGCAGCTTAGGGCCTACGTGGGAGACCCAGTACTTC
cdr3_aa: CASSLGPTWETQYF
j_call: TRBJ2-5
clone_size: few
d_call: NA
v_call: TRBV7-2

cdr3_nt: TGTGCCAGTAACCGAGCCCCCGGGGAGCTGTTTTTT
cdr3_aa: CASNRAPGELFF
j_call: TRBJ2-2
clone_size: NA
d_call: NA
v_call: TRBV19

cdr3_nt: TGCAGTGCTAGAAAAGTAAGCTCCTACAATGAGCAGTTCTTC
cdr3_aa: CSARKVSSYNEQFF
j_call: TRBJ2-1
clone_size: NA
d_call: NA
v_call: TRBV20-1

cdr3_nt: TGTGCCAGCAGCAGACTAGCGAGGGCCTACAATGAGCAGTTCTTC
cdr3_aa: CASSRLARAYNEQFF
j_call: TRBJ2-1
clone_size: many
d_call: TRBD2
v_call: TRBV6-1

cdr3_nt: TGCAGTGCTTTGTCGGCAGGGGGGACTGAAGCTTTCTTT
cdr3_aa: CSALSAGGTEAFF
j_call: TRBJ1-1
clone_size: few
d_call: TRBD1
v_call: TRBV20-1

cdr3_nt: TGCAGTGCTAGAGATTGGACTCCGGAGACCCAGTACTTC
cdr3_aa: CSARDWTPETQYF
j_call: TRBJ2-5
clone_size: NA
d_call: NA
v_call: TRBV20-1

cdr3_nt: TGTGCCTGGAGGGCTTTCGACGGAGTTTACAATGAGCAGTTCTTC
cdr3_aa: CAWRAFDGVYNEQFF
j_call: TRBJ2-1
clone_size: NA
d_call: NA
v_call: TRBV30

cdr3_nt: TGTGCCAGCAGTCTACCGACAGGGTCCACTTCCACCGTGTGCTACTTC
cdr3_aa: CASSLPTGSTSTVCYF
j_call: TRBJ2-7
clone_size: NA
d_call: TRBD1
v_call: TRBV28

cdr3_nt: TGTGCCAGCAGTACCCAGGGGGCCGGTTATAATTCACCCCTCCACTTT
cdr3_aa: CASSTQGAGYNSPLHF
j_call: TRBJ1-6
clone_size: NA
d_call: TRBD1
v_call: TRBV27

cdr3_nt: TGCGCCAGCAGCCAAGCTGAAGGTGGCAATCAGCCCCAGCATTTT
cdr3_aa: CASSQAEGGNQPQHF
j_call: TRBJ1-5
clone_size: few
d_call: NA
v_call: TRBV4-3

cdr3_nt: TGTGCCAGCAGTACCTCAACTAGGGTCGAGCAGTACTTC
cdr3_aa: CASSTSTRVEQYF
j_call: TRBJ2-7
clone_size: NA
d_call: NA
v_call: TRBV6-1

cdr3_nt: TGTGCCAGCAGTTACGATGGCGATAGCACAGATACGCAGTATTTT
cdr3_aa: CASSYDGDSTDTQYF
j_call: TRBJ2-3
clone_size: many
d_call: NA
v_call: TRBV6-2/TRBV6-3

cdr3_nt: TGCAGTGCTAGAGATTGGGCAGGGTCTACCCTGAACACTGAAGCTTTCTTT
cdr3_aa: CSARDWAGSTLNTEAFF
j_call: TRBJ1-1
clone_size: NA
d_call: NA
v_call: TRBV20-1